These T cell receptor beta chains were read from a single sample in a study of graft-versus-host responses after intestinal transplantation. Measured with immunoSEQ multiplex PCR; TCRdb has only the in-frame clones, and not every one. This table holds several thousand clones, around 30% found once. The sample in question was alloreactive CD8+ T cells from a mixed lymphocyte reaction culture, obtained before transplantation. Every receptor here comes from a human patient who was an organ donor for intestinal transplantation. The CDR3 runs from the conserved cysteine through the conserved F or W. The D gene is left open where the match is weak.

>.|TRBJ2-3|TRBV7-9
CASSFYLEADTQYF
>.|TRBJ2-7|TRBV4-1
CASSQARGHEQYF
>TRBD2|TRBJ2-7|TRBV4-1
CASSQLAGGRYEQYF
>.|TRBJ2-7|TRBV2
CASMWGRGSDEQYF
>.|TRBJ2-7|TRBV4-1
CASSQAQVEPHYEQYF
>.|TRBJ2-7|TRBV18
CASSPAYEQYF
>.|TRBJ1-2|TRBV13
CASSLGRGGYGYTF
>TRBD1|TRBJ2-7|TRBV6-1
CASRQGLYEQYF
>.|TRBJ1-3|TRBV6-5
CASSYSLGAGNTIYF
>.|TRBJ2-5|TRBV25-1
CASSEPGEQYF
>.|TRBJ2-7|TRBV2
CASSEGGEFYEQYF
>.|TRBJ1-6|TRBV6-1
CASSPSTNSPLHF
>TRBD1|TRBJ2-7|TRBV2
CASSERWTGGSSYEQYF
>.|TRBJ2-3|TRBV7-6
CASSFLDRGDTQYF
>.|TRBJ2-7|TRBV6-6
CASSYFPPEQYF
>.|TRBJ2-7|TRBV7-9
CASSFPGGGGYEQYF
>.|TRBJ2-7|TRBV5-5
CASSQDRGAPYEQYF
>TRBD1|TRBJ1-4|TRBV19
CASSIRQGNEKLFF
>TRBD1|TRBJ1-5|TRBV4-1
CASSARGSIFQPQHF
>.|TRBJ2-2|TRBV4-3
CASSQALNTGELFF
>.|TRBJ2-1|TRBV2
CASSERATAPQQFF
>.|TRBJ2-7|TRBV5-1
CASSEHRETYEQYF
>TRBD1|TRBJ1-2|TRBV5-8
CASSLVTTGPYGYTF
>TRBD1|TRBJ2-1|TRBV2
CASSRGGQGSDEQFF
>.|TRBJ2-3|TRBV5-6
CASSLALEGAGTDTQYF
>TRBD1|TRBJ1-2|TRBV5-3
CASSRGGRPYGYTF
>TRBD1|TRBJ1-2|TRBV7-2
CASSLYRGLGYTF
>.|TRBJ2-3|TRBV5-8
CASSLAFRGDTQYF
>.|TRBJ2-5|TRBV2
CASRYSGAIQETQYF
>.|TRBJ2-7|TRBV7-2
CASTLVRDKDYEQYF
>.|TRBJ2-7|TRBV5-8
CASSLGSSYEQYF
>.|TRBJ1-2|TRBV6-1
CASSGTEEYTDGYTF
>TRBD2|TRBJ2-7|TRBV7-8
CASSWTLAGVVSYEQYF
>.|TRBJ2-7|TRBV11-2
CASSLVRYEQYF
>.|TRBJ2-5|TRBV7-2
CASTSDAPWQETQYF
>.|TRBJ1-1|TRBV6-6
CASSYNSALNTEAFF
>.|TRBJ1-2|TRBV6-5
CASSYAGNYGYTF
>TRBD1|TRBJ1-1|TRBV4-1
CASSQGPGTGLGTEAFF
>TRBD1|TRBJ1-2|TRBV6-1
CASSPAQGAGGYTF
>.|TRBJ2-5|TRBV19
CASSIIRGKRQETQYF